This TCR beta chain was observed in a study of OX40 agonist ivuxolimab in advanced cancers. The CDR3 contains 14 residues. Per the germline V gene, CDR1 is SGHRS and CDR2 is YFSETQ. V gave up 4 bases and J gave up 2 bases, with 13 bases separating them. Data came from immunoSEQ multiplex PCR; TCRdb stores just in-frame clones and leaves some out. The table has tens of thousands of clones, around 83% seen once. The sample was CD4+ or CD8+ T cells sorted from blood, taken in a trial of the OX40 agonist ivuxolimab. The chain combines TRBV5-1 with TRBJ2-7; D might be TRBD1 (6 bases). The receptor comes from an adult with an advanced solid tumor such as melanoma, head and neck, liver or kidney cancer. In DNA form, the CDR3 reads TGCGCCAGCAGCCGCAGGGACACGGCCTACGAGCAGTACTTC. This sequence encodes CASSRRDTAYEQYF.